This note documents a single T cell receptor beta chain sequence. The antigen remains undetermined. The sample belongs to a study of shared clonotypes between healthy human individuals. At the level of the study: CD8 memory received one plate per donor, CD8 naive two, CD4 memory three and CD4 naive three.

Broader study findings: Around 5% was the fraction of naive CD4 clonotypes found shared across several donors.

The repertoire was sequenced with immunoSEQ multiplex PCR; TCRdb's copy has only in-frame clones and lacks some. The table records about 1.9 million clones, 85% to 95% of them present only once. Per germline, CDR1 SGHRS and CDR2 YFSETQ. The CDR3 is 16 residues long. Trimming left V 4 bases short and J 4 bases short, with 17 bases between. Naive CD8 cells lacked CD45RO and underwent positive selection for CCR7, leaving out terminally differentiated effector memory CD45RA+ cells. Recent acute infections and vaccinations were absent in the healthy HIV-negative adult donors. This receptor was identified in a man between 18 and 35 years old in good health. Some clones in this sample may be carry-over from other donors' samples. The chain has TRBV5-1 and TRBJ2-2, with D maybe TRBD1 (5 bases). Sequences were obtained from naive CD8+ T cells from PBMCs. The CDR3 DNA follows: TGCGCCAGCAGCCCAGTCCCCCAGGGAAGCACCGGGGAGCTGTTTTTT. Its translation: CASSPVPQGSTGELFF. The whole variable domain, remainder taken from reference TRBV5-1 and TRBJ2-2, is KAGVTQTPRYLIKTRGQQVTLSCSPISGHRSVSWYQQTPGQGLQFLFEYFSETQRNKGNFPGRFSGRQFSNSRSEMNVSTLELGDSALYLCASSPVPQGSTGELFFGEGSRLTVL.